A selection of T cell receptor beta chains follows, all from one sample in a study of PD-L1 blockade in urothelial cancer. Assay: immunoSEQ multiplex PCR; the TCRdb copy retains only in-frame clones and omits some. This table has 54,000 or so clones, roughly 82% appearing once. Sequenced material: PBMCs, taken around atezolizumab (anti-PD-L1) treatment. The receptors shown here come from a man aged 50-60 years with urothelial cancer. CDR3s include the opening cysteine and the closing phenylalanine or tryptophan. D genes are given only for firm matches. A clone size is listed for some rows: how often the clone was seen (once, few, many), or a class if it is expanded.

cdr3_length,clone_size,d_call,v_call,j_call,cdr3_aa,cdr3_nt
12,.,.,TRBV5-6,TRBJ2-4,CASSWGPGTQYF,TGTGCCAGCAGCTGGGGGCCAGGAACTCAGTACTTC
12,.,.,TRBV7-9,TRBJ1-1,CASSPRDTEAFF,TGTGCCAGCAGCCCCCGGGACACTGAAGCTTTCTTT
13,.,.,TRBV28,TRBJ2-7,CASIGTTTYEQYF,TGTGCCAGTATCGGGACAACCACCTACGAGCAGTACTTC
15,.,TRBD1,TRBV13,TRBJ1-2,CASSLTGEGPIGYTF,TGTGCCAGCAGCTTAACAGGGGAAGGGCCGATCGGCTACACCTTC
12,.,.,TRBV29-1,TRBJ2-3,CSVARAPDTQYF,TGCAGCGTTGCGAGAGCGCCGGATACGCAGTATTTT
17,.,TRBD2,TRBV9,TRBJ2-1,CASSHGLAGGLYNEQFF,TGTGCCAGCAGCCACGGACTAGCGGGGGGGCTGTACAATGAGCAGTTCTTC
18,.,.,TRBV21-1,TRBJ1-1,CASSQSWGDRARNTEAFF,TGTGCCAGCAGCCAAAGTTGGGGGGACAGGGCTCGCAACACTGAAGCTTTCTTT
14,.,TRBD1,TRBV5-5,TRBJ2-7,CASSLGTGAYEQYF,TGTGCCAGCAGCTTGGGTACAGGGGCCTACGAGCAGTACTTC
13,few,TRBD2,TRBV27,TRBJ2-7,CASSPRTSVEQYF,TGTGCCAGCAGTCCCCGGACTAGCGTGGAGCAGTACTTC
14,.,.,TRBV9,TRBJ2-2,CASSPESGTGELFF,TGTGCCAGCAGCCCGGAATCGGGGACCGGGGAGCTGTTTTTT
13,.,.,TRBV19,TRBJ1-5,CASSAVRDQPQHF,TGTGCCAGTAGTGCGGTGCGGGATCAGCCCCAGCATTTT
14,.,.,TRBV27,TRBJ2-1,CASSWGGTYNEQFF,TGTGCCAGCAGTTGGGGGGGCACCTACAATGAGCAGTTCTTC
16,.,.,TRBV6-5,TRBJ2-2,CASSYSPGRVAGELFF,TGTGCCAGCAGTTACTCGCCCGGCAGGGTCGCCGGGGAGCTGTTTTTT
14,.,TRBD1,TRBV7-9,TRBJ1-2,CASSLGGQIYGYTF,TGTGCCAGCAGCTTAGGGGGACAGATCTATGGCTACACCTTC
14,.,.,TRBV11-2,TRBJ1-3,CASSPGSSGNTIYF,TGTGCCAGCAGCCCGGGAAGCTCTGGAAACACCATATATTTT
14,.,.,TRBV5-6,TRBJ1-5,CASSLAGGREPQHF,TGTGCCAGCAGCCTGGCGGGGGGTCGCGAGCCCCAGCATTTT
15,few,TRBD1,TRBV6-1,TRBJ2-1,CASSEAGQGYNEQFF,TGTGCCAGCAGTGAAGCGGGACAGGGCTACAATGAGCAGTTCTTC
14,few,TRBD1,TRBV7-9,TRBJ2-1,CASRSGQGADEQFF,TGTGCCAGCAGATCGGGACAGGGGGCCGATGAGCAGTTCTTC
14,.,.,TRBV11-3,TRBJ2-1,CASSLGGDYNEQFF,TGTGCCAGCAGCTTAGGGGGAGACTACAATGAGCAGTTCTTC
14,once,.,TRBV28,TRBJ1-1,CASSRMGGYKEAFF,TGTGCCAGCAGCCGGATGGGGGGGTACAAAGAAGCTTTCTTT
15,.,TRBD1,TRBV7-3,TRBJ2-7,CASSPGDRVSYEQYF,TGTGCCAGCAGCCCCGGCGACAGGGTTTCCTACGAGCAGTACTTC
12,.,.,TRBV5-4,TRBJ2-7,CASSFLGAEQYF,TGTGCCAGCAGCTTCCTAGGAGCAGAGCAGTACTTC
15,.,TRBD1,TRBV10-2,TRBJ1-4,CASSLRTGLDEKLFF,TGCGCCAGCAGCCTACGGACAGGGTTGGATGAAAAACTGTTTTTT
15,once,.,TRBV21-1,TRBJ2-7,CASSKVTPSRFEQYF,TGTGCCAGCAGCAAAGTAACTCCCTCCCGGTTCGAGCAGTACTTC
18,.,TRBD1,TRBV7-2,TRBJ2-7,CASSLAQIGTASSYEQYF,TGTGCCAGCAGCTTAGCCCAAATAGGGACAGCGAGCTCCTACGAGCAGTACTTC
13,.,.,TRBV10-3,TRBJ1-3,CAISWQGRNTIYF,TGTGCCATCAGTTGGCAGGGTCGGAACACCATATATTTT
16,.,TRBD2,TRBV10-3,TRBJ2-3,CAIRPGLAGAGDTQYF,TGTGCCATCAGGCCGGGACTAGCGGGGGCAGGAGATACGCAGTATTTT